A selection of T cell receptor beta chains follows, all from one sample in a study of OX40 agonist ivuxolimab in advanced cancers. Here immunoSEQ multiplex PCR was the method, and the copy in TCRdb shows in-frame clones only, minus some. This table has tens of thousands of clones, 80% to 95% appearing once. Here the sequenced sample was CD4+ or CD8+ T cells sorted from blood, taken in a trial of the OX40 agonist ivuxolimab. The receptors shown here come from an adult with an advanced solid tumor such as melanoma, head and neck, liver or kidney cancer. Both conserved end residues are part of each CDR3. The D gene is left open where the match is weak. Clone size is stated in some rows and not others, as once, few, many or a class when expanded.

size: -; D: -; J: TRBJ2-4; V: TRBV5-1; CDR3: CASSLLVGDVKNIQYF; DNA: TGCGCCAGCAGCTTGTTGGTGGGGGACGTCAAAAACATTCAGTACTTC
size: -; D: TRBD1; J: TRBJ2-7; V: TRBV30; CDR3: CAWTTLDRTYEQYF; DNA: TGTGCCTGGACCACCCTGGACAGGACCTACGAGCAGTACTTC
size: -; D: TRBD1; J: TRBJ2-7; V: TRBV6-1; CDR3: CASTGQETYEQYF; DNA: TGTGCCAGCACGGGACAGGAGACCTACGAGCAGTACTTC
size: -; D: -; J: TRBJ2-7; V: TRBV19; CDR3: CASSFEGSLTEQYF; DNA: TGTGCCAGTAGTTTCGAGGGTAGCTTGACCGAGCAGTACTTC
size: -; D: -; J: TRBJ2-2; V: TRBV5-4; CDR3: CASSPGTANTGELFF; DNA: TGTGCCAGCAGCCCCGGGACGGCGAACACCGGGGAGCTGTTTTTT
size: -; D: -; J: TRBJ2-1; V: TRBV5-8; CDR3: CASSLDRYNEQFF; DNA: TGTGCCAGCAGCTTGGACAGATACAATGAGCAGTTCTTC
size: -; D: TRBD2; J: TRBJ2-1; V: TRBV27; CDR3: CASSPLAGAHEQFF; DNA: TGTGCCAGCAGTCCCCTAGCGGGAGCGCATGAGCAGTTCTTC
size: -; D: TRBD1; J: TRBJ2-1; V: TRBV6-5; CDR3: CASSPQGAYNEQFF; DNA: TGTGCCAGCAGCCCACAGGGGGCTTACAATGAGCAGTTCTTC
size: -; D: -; J: TRBJ2-6; V: TRBV6-1; CDR3: CASRIQGSGANVLTF; DNA: TGTGCCAGCAGGATACAGGGTTCTGGGGCCAACGTCCTGACTTTC
size: few; D: -; J: TRBJ1-5; V: TRBV2; CDR3: CASSASQNPASNQPQHF; DNA: TGTGCCAGCAGTGCTTCTCAAAACCCAGCGAGCAATCAGCCCCAGCATTTT
size: -; D: -; J: TRBJ2-7; V: TRBV27; CDR3: CASSLSRRHYEQYF; DNA: TGTGCCAGCAGTTTATCCAGGAGACATTACGAGCAGTACTTC
size: -; D: TRBD1; J: TRBJ1-4; V: TRBV7-9; CDR3: CASSTQGFNNEKLFF; DNA: TGTGCCAGCAGCACACAGGGGTTTAATAATGAAAAACTGTTTTTT
size: -; D: -; J: TRBJ1-1; V: TRBV5-5; CDR3: CASSLRPLNTEAFF; DNA: TGTGCCAGCAGCTTGCGGCCGTTAAACACTGAAGCTTTCTTT
size: -; D: -; J: TRBJ1-3; V: TRBV12-5; CDR3: CASTRFSGNTIYF; DNA: TGTGCTAGTACACGATTCTCTGGAAACACCATATATTTT
size: -; D: -; J: TRBJ2-7; V: TRBV19; CDR3: CASSMEVGLVAAEYEQYF; DNA: TGTGCCAGTAGTATGGAGGTGGGTTTAGTCGCGGCTGAGTACGAGCAGTACTTC
size: -; D: -; J: TRBJ1-3; V: TRBV5-1; CDR3: CASSLDSSGNTIYF; DNA: TGCGCCAGCAGCTTGGACAGCTCTGGAAACACCATATATTTT
size: -; D: -; J: TRBJ2-2; V: TRBV19; CDR3: CASSLGVLANTGELFF; DNA: TGTGCCAGTAGTCTGGGGGTCCTCGCGAACACCGGGGAGCTGTTTTTT
size: -; D: TRBD2; J: TRBJ2-3; V: TRBV6-1; CDR3: CAAGGGRTGTDTQYF; DNA: TGTGCCGCGGGAGGAGGTCGGACTGGCACAGATACGCAGTATTTT
size: -; D: TRBD1; J: TRBJ2-1; V: TRBV5-1; CDR3: CASSSTGGAGNEQFF; DNA: TGCGCCAGCAGCTCGACAGGGGGCGCCGGGAATGAGCAGTTCTTC
size: -; D: -; J: TRBJ1-1; V: TRBV5-4; CDR3: CASSSDWNTEAFF; DNA: TGTGCCAGCAGCTCGGACTGGAACACTGAAGCTTTCTTT
size: -; D: -; J: TRBJ2-2; V: TRBV5-1; CDR3: CASMAGQHTGELFF; DNA: TGCGCCAGCATGGCGGGACAGCACACCGGGGAGCTGTTTTTT
size: -; D: TRBD1; J: TRBJ1-1; V: TRBV4-1; CDR3: CASSPPGQGMNTEAFF; DNA: TGCGCCAGCAGCCCTCCGGGACAGGGGATGAACACTGAAGCTTTCTTT
size: -; D: TRBD1; J: TRBJ2-4; V: TRBV27; CDR3: CASSLHPGQPSDINIQYF; DNA: TGTGCCAGCAGTTTACATCCGGGACAGCCATCTGACATAAACATTCAGTACTTC
size: -; D: -; J: TRBJ1-2; V: TRBV19; CDR3: CASSIGGRDHGYTF; DNA: TGTGCCAGTAGTATAGGTGGACGGGACCATGGCTACACCTTC
size: -; D: TRBD1; J: TRBJ2-1; V: TRBV18; CDR3: CASSLRTGKYNEQFF; DNA: TGTGCCAGCTCACTGAGGACAGGGAAGTACAATGAGCAGTTCTTC
size: -; D: TRBD2; J: TRBJ2-2; V: TRBV6-1; CDR3: CASGLAGNTGELFF; DNA: TGTGCCAGCGGACTAGCGGGTAACACCGGGGAGCTGTTTTTT
size: few; D: -; J: TRBJ1-5; V: TRBV30; CDR3: CAWSQGSVHNQPQHF; DNA: TGTGCCTGGAGTCAGGGAAGCGTACACAATCAGCCCCAGCATTTT
size: -; D: TRBD2; J: TRBJ2-5; V: TRBV4-1; CDR3: CASSQVRLAGGHVGTQYF; DNA: TGCGCCAGCAGCCAAGTTAGGCTAGCGGGAGGGCACGTGGGGACCCAGTACTTC
size: -; D: -; J: TRBJ1-4; V: TRBV30; CDR3: CAWARLNEKLFF; DNA: TGTGCCTGGGCCCGACTTAATGAAAAACTGTTTTTT
size: -; D: TRBD1; J: TRBJ2-6; V: TRBV5-1; CDR3: CASSLRDRGLRTGANVLTF; DNA: TGCGCCAGCAGCTTGAGGGACAGGGGGCTTCGCACAGGGGCCAACGTCCTGACTTTC
size: -; D: TRBD1; J: TRBJ2-4; V: TRBV5-6; CDR3: CASSYSGTGNIQYF; DNA: TGTGCCAGCAGCTACTCCGGGACAGGAAACATTCAGTACTTC
size: -; D: TRBD1; J: TRBJ2-1; V: TRBV7-9; CDR3: CASRSGTGFYNEQFF; DNA: TGTGCCAGCAGATCAGGGACAGGTTTCTACAATGAGCAGTTCTTC
size: -; D: -; J: TRBJ2-7; V: TRBV29-1; CDR3: CSVGDSPRGTSYEQYF; DNA: TGCAGCGTTGGGGACAGTCCGCGGGGTACATCCTACGAGCAGTACTTC
size: -; D: TRBD1; J: TRBJ2-6; V: TRBV11-3; CDR3: CASSQGQGISGANVLTF; DNA: TGTGCCAGCAGCCAGGGACAGGGGATTAGTGGGGCCAACGTCCTGACTTTC
size: -; D: TRBD2; J: TRBJ2-2; V: TRBV7-7; CDR3: CASSLVAGDNTGELFF; DNA: TGTGCCAGCAGCTTAGTAGCGGGAGACAACACCGGGGAGCTGTTTTTT
size: -; D: TRBD2; J: TRBJ2-7; V: TRBV28; CDR3: CASSSGGAGDEQYF; DNA: TGTGCCAGCAGTTCCGGTGGAGCGGGAGACGAGCAGTACTTC
size: -; D: -; J: TRBJ2-6; V: TRBV7-6; CDR3: CASSPNTNSGANVLTF; DNA: TGTGCCAGCAGCCCTAACACGAACTCTGGGGCCAACGTCCTGACTTTC
size: -; D: TRBD1; J: TRBJ1-1; V: TRBV4-2; CDR3: CASRRGQDTNTEAFF; DNA: TGTGCCAGCAGACGCGGACAGGATACGAACACTGAAGCTTTCTTT
size: -; D: -; J: TRBJ2-3; V: TRBV6-5; CDR3: CASSYGPGTRDTQYF; DNA: TGTGCCAGCAGTTACGGACCGGGCACTAGAGATACGCAGTATTTT
size: -; D: TRBD2; J: TRBJ2-7; V: TRBV5-4; CDR3: CASSPTSGKAPHEQYF; DNA: TGTGCCAGCAGCCCGACTAGCGGGAAGGCCCCACACGAGCAGTACTTC
size: once; D: -; J: TRBJ2-1; V: TRBV9; CDR3: CASSVRTGSYNEQFF; DNA: TGTGCCAGCAGCGTGAGGACTGGATCCTACAATGAGCAGTTCTTC
size: -; D: -; J: TRBJ2-3; V: TRBV7-6; CDR3: CASSLGVSTDTQYF; DNA: TGTGCCAGCAGTCTAGGCGTTAGCACAGATACGCAGTATTTT